A single sample is the source of the 10 T cell receptor beta chains below, sequenced in a study of blood T cell repertoires in COVID-19. Here immunoSEQ multiplex PCR was the method, and the copy in TCRdb shows in-frame clones only, minus some. Here the sample spans more than 15,000 clones, about 81% being singletons. The sequenced sample consisted of peripheral blood. Every receptor here comes from a man aged 80 or over with active or convalescent COVID-19.

Concerning this clone: Distinct nucleotide sequences in the sample also encode this CDR3. J is TRBJ1-1 and V is TRBV5-1; D is possibly TRBD1 (6 bases). CDR1 is SGHRS and CDR2 is YFSETQ in the germline V gene. Trimming pared 4 bases from V and 2 bases from J, leaving 12 bases between. The CDR3 has 14 amino acids. CDR3 region: CASSGAGGNTEAFF. The CDR3 bases are TGCGCCAGCAGCGGGGCGGGGGGCAACACTGAAGCTTTCTTT. The whole variable domain, filled in from reference TRBV5-1 and TRBJ1-1, reads KAGVTQTPRYLIKTRGQQVTLSCSPISGHRSVSWYQQTPGQGLQFLFEYFSETQRNKGNFPGRFSGRQFSNSRSEMNVSTLELGDSALYLCASSGAGGNTEAFFGQGTRLTVV.

This sequence joins TRBV27 and TRBJ2-1; the D gene is possibly TRBD2 (5 bases). Germline-derived CDR1 and CDR2 are MNHEY and SMNVEV (reference sequence). This CDR3 comprises 15 residues. V was pared by 3 bases and J by 4 bases, with 13 bases between. CDR3 sequence reads: CASSLERVTYNEQFF. The CDR3 region has the DNA TGTGCCAGCAGTTTGGAGAGGGTTACTTACAATGAGCAGTTCTTC.

The chain is built from TRBV6-5 and TRBJ1-3; no clear D gene. The CDR3 covers 14 residues. V lost 5 bases and J lost 0, with 8 bases in between. Looked up from germline, CDR1 is MNHEY and CDR2 is SVGAGI. CDR3 in DNA: TGTGCCAGCAGTCCGCGTTCCTCTGGAAACACCATATATTTT. Translation: CASSPRSSGNTIYF.

V is TRBV10-3 and J is TRBJ1-5, with 8 bases identical to TRBD1. There are 16 residues in the CDR3. After removal of 3 bases from V and 3 bases from J, the junction contained 7 bases not matched to a gene. CDR1 and CDR2 (germline): ENHRY, SYGVKD. The CDR3 loop is CAISDSGTGYNQPQHF. The CDR3 DNA follows: TGTGCCATCAGTGATTCCGGGACAGGTTACAATCAGCCCCAGCATTTT.

The CDR3 DNA follows: TGTGCCAGCAGTTTTCAGAGGGCAGCTGGCTTTAAAGAGACCCAGTACTTC. It codes for CASSFQRAAGFKETQYF. This chain links TRBV7-8 with TRBJ2-5; perhaps TRBD2 as D (5 bases). The CDR3 runs to 17 residues. The V gene lost 6 bases and the J gene lost 3 bases, with 23 bases spanning the gap. Germline assignment: CDR1 SGHVS and CDR2 FQNEAQ.

The chain is built from TRBV19 and TRBJ2-3; perhaps TRBD2 as D (6 bases). This CDR3 region has 17 residues. CDR1 and CDR2 from the germline V gene are LNHDA and SQIVND (reference sequence). V lost 0 bases and J 0 bases, leaving 13 bases between the germline ends. Here the CDR3 DNA reads TGTGCCAGTAGTATAGATGGGCGAGGGACTAGCACAGATACGCAGTATTTT. Protein sequence: CASSIDGRGTSTDTQYF.

V gene TRBV5-1 combines with J gene TRBJ1-2; D is ambiguous. Germline loops: CDR1 SGHRS, CDR2 YFSETQ. The CDR3 spans 14 residues. With 0 bases removed from V and 7 bases from J, the gap between germline ends came to 13 bases. The CDR3 nucleotides are TGCGCCAGCAGCTTGGAGCCATTTACTTTTGGCTACACCTTC. It translates to CASSLEPFTFGYTF.

The chain combines TRBV6-1 with TRBJ1-2; 8 bases align to TRBD1. V dropped 4 bases and J dropped 4; count of bases not matched to a gene: 8. This CDR3 comprises 15 residues. Germline V gene sequence: CDR1 MNHNS, CDR2 SASEGT. CDR3 sequence reads: CASSASRGLSYGYTF. The CDR3 DNA follows: TGTGCCAGCAGTGCGAGCAGGGGGCTCAGCTATGGCTACACCTTC.

The chain combines TRBV30 with TRBJ1-3, with 10 bases that match TRBD1. The V segment lost 3 bases and the J segment 0 bases; nucleotides outside the gene matches: 5. The germline V gene has CDR1 GTSNPN and CDR2 SVGIG (reference sequence). This CDR3 is built from 16 residues. This chain's CDR3 is CAWRGDRGYSGNTIYF. In DNA form, the CDR3 reads TGTGCCTGGAGGGGGGACAGGGGATACTCTGGAAACACCATATATTTT.

This clone was seen a few times. The rearrangement joins TRBV5-4 to TRBJ1-1; 10 bases agree with TRBD1. CDR3 length: 15 amino acids. Losses at the gene ends were 4 bases for V and 0 bases for J; bases not matched to a gene: 3. Germline V gene sequence: CDR1 SGHNT, CDR2 YYREEE (reference sequence). The CDR3 loop reads CASSAGTGVNTEAFF. In DNA form, the CDR3 reads TGTGCCAGCAGCGCCGGGACAGGGGTGAACACTGAAGCTTTCTTT.